One sample yielded the 25 T cell receptor beta chains listed below, sequenced in a study of vaccination and CD4 T cells after COVID-19. Their antigens are not known. Cultured CD4+ T-cell DNA underwent Oncomine TCR Beta short-read sequencing. TCRdb re-analysed the PCR reads in MiXCR, keeping a single row per CDR3 protein. The sample has 15,000 to 17,000 distinct CDR3 sequences, 40% to 50% seen once. Treatment meaning: 10-day PBMC culture with coronavirus spike peptide pools or control peptides (ViraFEST assay). Sequenced here: CD4+ T cells from blood, cultured in vitro, sampled before SARS-CoV-2 vaccination. The receptor source for this set is a human donor who had recovered from COVID-19.

This sequence joins TRBV2 and TRBJ1-2; D is possibly TRBD1 (5 bases). The CDR3 is 14 residues long. The ends were cut back, 7 bases at V and 0 bases at J, with 12 bases in the middle. The germline V gene encodes CDR1 SNHLY and CDR2 FYNNEI. The DNA of the CDR3 is TGTGCCAGCAACGAACAGGCAACTAACTATGGCTACACCTTC. It codes for CASNEQATNYGYTF.

This chain uses TRBV7-9 with TRBJ2-5, with TRBD2 matching 8 bases. This CDR3 spans 16 amino acids. V shed 1 base and J 1 base; nucleotides not matched to a gene: 5. From germline, CDR1 is SEHNR and CDR2 FQNEAQ (reference sequence). The CDR3 bases are TGTGCCAGCAGCTTAGAGGAACTAGCGGCCCAAGAGACCCAGTACTTC. It yields the protein CASSLEELAAQETQYF.

The rearrangement joins TRBV7-3 to TRBJ2-2; 13 bases agree with TRBD2. CDR3 size: 16 residues. Germline assignment: CDR1 SGHTA and CDR2 FQGTGA. The V segment lost 5 bases and the J segment 4 bases; nucleotides outside the gene matches: 4. The CDR3 bases are TGTGCCAGCAGCCGACTAGCGGGAGGTAGCACCGGGGAGCTGTTTTTT. This sequence encodes CASSRLAGGSTGELFF. The full variable domain, rest sourced from reference TRBV7-3 and TRBJ2-2, is GAGVSQTPSNKVTEKGKYVELRCDPISGHTALYWYRQSLGQGPEFLIYFQGTGAADDSGLPNDRFFAVRPEGSVSTLKIQRTERGDSAVYLCASSRLAGGSTGELFFGEGSRLTVL.

This clonotype was seen more than once but under ten times. The chain employs TRBV27 and TRBJ1-1; the D gene is possibly TRBD1 (6 bases). Trimming took off 0 bases at V and 1 base at J, with 12 bases between the two ends. The CDR3 extends over 16 amino acids. Germline V gene lookup returns CDR1 MNHEY and CDR2 SMNVEV (reference sequence). In DNA form, the CDR3 reads TGTGCCAGCAGTTTATCGTCAGTCAGGGGGAACACTGAAGCTTTCTTT. Encoded protein: CASSLSSVRGNTEAFF.

This clonotype has more than one count but fewer than ten. This rearrangement joins TRBV19 to TRBJ1-5, with D perhaps matching TRBD1 (6 bases). The V end was cut by 7 bases, the J end by 6 bases, with 19 bases between. Germline CDR1 LNHDA, CDR2 SQIVND (reference sequence). The CDR3 covers 15 residues. The CDR3 reads CASTHARRGIQPQHF. Written as DNA, the CDR3 is TGTGCCAGTACCCACGCCAGAAGGGGGATTCAGCCCCAGCATTTT. The full variable domain, its missing parts supplied by reference TRBV19 and TRBJ1-5, is DGGITQSPKYLFRKEGQNVTLSCEQNLNHDAMYWYRQDPGQGLRLIYYSQIVNDFQKGDIAEGYSVSREKKESFPLTVTSAQKNPTAFYLCASTHARRGIQPQHFGDGTRLSIL.

In this sample, this clonotype turned up a few times. The V call is TRBV19, the J call TRBJ1-5; tentative D call: TRBD1 (6 bases). CDR3 length equals 16 residues. The germline CDR1 and CDR2 sequences are LNHDA and SQIVND (reference sequence). Trimming pared 1 base from V and 0 bases from J, leaving 10 bases between. CDR3: CASSIVSGHSNQPQHF. The DNA for the CDR3 is TGTGCCAGTAGTATAGTCTCGGGACATAGCAATCAGCCCCAGCATTTT.

The rearrangement uses TRBV6-1 and TRBJ2-5, with D possibly being TRBD1 (6 bases). V was pared by 7 bases and J by 9 bases, with 27 bases between. The CDR3 is 16 amino acids. Germline V CDR1 and CDR2: MNHNS, SASEGT. The CDR3 spells CASIQGGRTGQAPQYF. The CDR3 coding sequence is TGTGCCAGCATTCAAGGGGGTCGCACAGGTCAAGCCCCCCAGTACTTC.

This chain joins TRBV20-1 and TRBJ2-5; 11 bases line up with TRBD2. The germline gives CDR1 DFQATT, CDR2 SNEGSKA (reference sequence). The V segment lost 6 bases and the J segment 6 bases; nucleotides outside the gene matches: 15. The CDR3 contains 16 residues. CDR3: CSAKTPLAGGGKTQYF. The DNA of the CDR3 is TGCAGTGCAAAAACCCCCCTAGCGGGAGGAGGAAAGACCCAGTACTTC.

The chain couples TRBV14 to TRBJ2-3, with 7 bases lining up with TRBD2. The CDR3 is made up of 14 amino acids. The J segment lost 1 base and the V segment lost 4 bases, leaving 2 bases of the junction unmatched. CDR1 is SGHDN and CDR2 is FVKESK in the germline V gene. The CDR3 region has the DNA TGTGCCAGCAGCCCCCGGGGGGGCACAGATACGCAGTATTTT. The encoded protein is CASSPRGGTDTQYF.

This rearrangement joins TRBV6-1 to TRBJ1-5; 9 nucleotides agree with TRBD1. CDR1 and CDR2 (germline): MNHNS, SASEGT. The CDR3 spans 15 residues. V lost 1 base and J lost 5; bases outside the gene matches: 3. The CDR3 DNA reads TGTGCCAGCAGTGAAGAGGGGACAGGGTATCAGCCCCAGCATTTT. It specifies CASSEEGTGYQPQHF.

V and J are TRBV20-1 and TRBJ2-3; 10 bases line up with TRBD2. The CDR3 consists of 14 residues. The germline gives CDR1 DFQATT, CDR2 SNEGSKA (reference sequence). Germline trimming cut 6 bases from V and 4 bases from J; bases unmatched to any gene: 7. CDR3 protein: CSASAGGPADTQYF. Written as DNA, the CDR3 is TGCAGTGCCTCAGCGGGAGGGCCCGCAGATACGCAGTATTTT.

The genes are TRBV15 and TRBJ2-1; D not resolved. Trimming shortened V by 3 bases and J by 0 bases, and 9 bases separated the two germline ends. Germline CDR1 reads LNHNV; CDR2 reads YYDKDF (reference sequence). The CDR3 consists of 15 residues. CDR3 in DNA: TGTGCCACCAGCAGCCGACCGAGCTCCTACAATGAGCAGTTCTTC. Protein sequence: CATSSRPSSYNEQFF.

This clonotype was detected a few times. The chain has TRBV7-9 and TRBJ1-3; D perhaps matches TRBD1 (6 bases). Trimming shortened V by 2 bases and J by 3 bases, and 20 bases separated the two germline ends. CDR3 size: 18 residues. CDR1 and CDR2 from the germline V gene are SEHNR and FQNEAQ (reference sequence). The DNA of the CDR3 is TGTGCCAGCAGCTTAACTCGGTTCCCACAGGGAAGTGGAAACACCATATATTTT. This translates into CASSLTRFPQGSGNTIYF.

This clonotype came up a few times. The rearrangement links TRBV30 to TRBJ2-7; D perhaps matches TRBD1 (5 bases). The CDR3 contains 11 residues. V lost 8 bases and J 5 bases, leaving 13 bases between the germline ends. Germline V gene sequence: CDR1 GTSNPN, CDR2 SVGIG (reference sequence). The CDR3 region has the DNA TGTGCCCTGGGGCAGCTCGACGAGCAGTACTTC. This gives the protein CALGQLDEQYF.

The CDR3 sequence is CASRTGTATPTDTQYF. The CDR3 region has the DNA TGTGCCAGCAGAACCGGGACCGCGACACCCACAGATACGCAGTATTTT. V gene TRBV6-1 combines with J gene TRBJ2-3; D may correspond to TRBD1 or TRBD2 (5 bases each). The CDR3 contains 16 residues. Trimming cost V 6 bases and J 2 bases, with 18 bases left between them. The germline V gene encodes CDR1 MNHNS and CDR2 SASEGT.

This clonotype appeared a few times. The chain employs TRBV28 and TRBJ1-5, with 8 bases aligning to TRBD1. Germline V gene sequence: CDR1 MDHEN, CDR2 SYDVKM. V shed 6 bases, J shed 4 bases, and the junction held 8 bases outside the gene matches. The CDR3 totals 15 residues. The CDR3 reads CASRSDRGVNQPQHF. CDR3 DNA sequence: TGTGCCAGCAGGTCTGACAGGGGAGTAAATCAGCCCCAGCATTTT.

This clonotype turned up a few times. The CDR3 DNA reads TGTGCCAGCAGCTTAACCGGGGCCAAAAACATTCAGTACTTC. Translation gives CASSLTGAKNIQYF. V gene TRBV7-2 combines with J gene TRBJ2-4; D remains ambiguous. CDR1 is SGHTA, CDR2 FQGNSA, per germline. V was trimmed by 2 bases and J by 1 base, leaving 6 bases between them. The CDR3 covers 14 residues. Full variable domain (missing parts from reference TRBV7-2 and TRBJ2-4): GAGVSQSPSNKVTEKGKDVELRCDPISGHTALYWYRQSLGQGLEFLIYFQGNSAPDKSGLPSDRFSAERTGGSVSTLTIQRTQQEDSAVYLCASSLTGAKNIQYFGAGTRLSVL.

The chain has TRBV6-1 and TRBJ2-7; 7 bases agree with TRBD2. Looked up from germline, CDR1 is MNHNS and CDR2 is SASEGT. Trimming took 7 bases from V and 1 from J; bases not matched to a gene: 7. The CDR3 runs to 14 residues. The CDR3 DNA is TGTGCCAGCACGACTAGCTGGGGGTCCTACGAGCAGTACTTC. This sequence encodes CASTTSWGSYEQYF.

The CDR3 loop reads CSARRGITNYGYTF. CDR3 coding DNA: TGCAGTGCTAGGAGGGGGATTACTAACTATGGCTACACCTTC. V is TRBV20-1 and J is TRBJ1-2; a weak D match, TRBD1 (6 bases). Per germline, CDR1 DFQATT and CDR2 SNEGSKA (reference sequence). The CDR3 is 14 residues long. Trimming cost V 3 bases and J 0 bases, with 11 bases left between them.

The chain couples TRBV27 to TRBJ2-3; unclear D gene. The germline gives CDR1 MNHEY, CDR2 SMNVEV (reference sequence). Trimming took off 7 bases at V and 4 bases at J, with 15 bases between the two ends. This CDR3 contains 14 residues. This CDR3 reads CASTVSFDSDTQYF. As DNA, the CDR3 is TGTGCCAGCACGGTGAGCTTTGATTCAGATACGCAGTATTTT.

This clonotype was detected a few times. The chain uses TRBV7-6 and TRBJ1-6; perhaps TRBD1 as D (5 bases). V dropped 0 bases and J dropped 8 bases, with 14 bases sitting between them. The length of the CDR3 is 16 residues. Germline values: CDR1 SGHVS, CDR2 FNYEAQ. The CDR3 loop reads CASSLARRGGYSPLHF. CDR3 in DNA: TGTGCCAGCAGCTTAGCGAGGCGGGGCGGGTATTCACCCCTCCACTTT.

CDR3 nucleotides: TGTGCCAGCAGTACGATAGCGGGAAATAGCCCCGGGGAGCTGTTTTTT. Its protein product is CASSTIAGNSPGELFF. The V gene is TRBV6-1, the J gene TRBJ2-2; 8 bases are shared with TRBD2. The CDR3 sequence is 16 residues long. The germline gives CDR1 MNHNS, CDR2 SASEGT. The V and J ends lost 5 bases and 6 bases, in that order; junction bases with no gene match: 11.

In this sample, this clonotype turned up a few times. The chain uses TRBV12-3 or TRBV12-4 and TRBJ1-1; D call uncertain. V lost 4 bases, J lost 0 bases, and 9 bases lay in between. The CDR3 loop spans 14 amino acids. This chain's CDR3 is CASSSTTMNTEAFF. The CDR3 DNA reads as TGTGCCAGCAGTTCAACAACCATGAACACTGAAGCTTTCTTT.

The chain combines TRBV12-3 or TRBV12-4 with TRBJ2-7; TRBD2 aligns across 11 bases. CDR3 length: 14 residues. With V trimmed by 2 bases and J by 9 bases, 6 bases remained unmatched. The chain's CDR3 is CASSLIAGGSGQYF. For the CDR3, the DNA is TGTGCCAGCAGTTTAATAGCGGGAGGGAGTGGGCAGTACTTC.

This clonotype has just a few counts. This sequence joins TRBV7-9 and TRBJ2-2, with unresolved D. The V and J ends lost 4 bases and 7 bases respectively, with 4 bases between them. The germline gives CDR1 SEHNR, CDR2 FQNEAQ (reference sequence). The CDR3 contains 11 residues. CDR3 sequence: CASSSVGELFF. In DNA form, the CDR3 reads TGTGCCAGCAGCTCTGTCGGGGAGCTGTTTTTT.